The subject of this entry is one T cell receptor beta chain. The record originates from a study of blood T cell repertoires in COVID-19. V was clipped by 5 bases and J by 2 bases, with 10 bases between them. This CDR3 has 14 residues. CDR1 and CDR2 (germline): KGHDR, SFDVKD. Data came from immunoSEQ multiplex PCR; TCRdb stores just in-frame clones and leaves some out. The sample carries about 59,000 clones, 65% to 90% recorded once. The J gene is TRBJ2-3, the V gene TRBV24-1; D is possibly TRBD2 (6 bases). The sequencing input was peripheral blood. This TCR came from a human donor in a cohort sampled during active COVID-19. CDR3 sequence reads: CATSGAGITDTQYF. In nucleotides, the CDR3 is TGTGCCACCAGTGGGGCGGGAATCACAGATACGCAGTATTTT.